The 18 T cell receptor beta chains below all came from one sample that was sequenced in a study of T cells in Graves' hyperthyroidism and ophthalmopathy. From RNA transcripts, TCR beta CDR3 regions were amplified. TCR CDR3 underwent first-round RT-PCR with the HTBI primer set. TCRdb re-analysed the multiplex PCR reads in MiXCR, keeping a single row per CDR3 protein. The sample has about 380,000 distinct CDR3 sequences, under 20% seen once. Sequenced material: blood. These receptor sequences come from a young man with Graves' ophthalmopathy.

The chain carries TRBV11-3 and TRBJ2-2, with 8 bases fitting TRBD1. V trimming: 5 bases; J trimming: 2 bases; junction bases outside the gene matches: 7. The germline gives CDR1 SGHNT, CDR2 YENEEA. The CDR3 totals 16 residues. The CDR3 coding sequence is TGTGCCAGCAGCGGACCGGGACAGGATAACACCGGGGAGCTGTTTTTT. It is translated as CASSGPGQDNTGELFF.

This clonotype was seen at least ten times. The chain couples TRBV7-2 to TRBJ2-3; D is ambiguous. V lost 7 bases, J lost 2 bases, and 10 bases lay in between. Germline V gene data show CDR1 as SGHTA and CDR2 as FQGNSA. CDR3 length equals 13 residues. This chain's CDR3 is CASNYGPTDTQYF. The DNA of the CDR3 is TGTGCCAGCAACTACGGGCCCACAGATACGCAGTATTTT.

This clonotype was detected ten times or more. The genes are TRBV6-1 and TRBJ1-2, with TRBD1 identical over 8 bases. CDR3 length equals 13 residues. J was trimmed by 4 bases and V by 11 bases; bases with no gene match: 9. CDR1 MNHNS and CDR2 SASEGT come from the germline V gene. CDR3 DNA: TGTGCCCTCCGACAGGGGAGTGGCTATGGCTACACCTTC. Its translation is CALRQGSGYGYTF.

This rearrangement joins TRBV12-3 or TRBV12-4 to TRBJ2-1, with 9 bases aligning to TRBD1. The trim removed 7 bases at V and 2 bases at J, leaving 6 bases unmatched. The length of the CDR3 is 15 residues. The chain's CDR3 is CASILRTGAYNEQFF. The DNA for the CDR3 is TGTGCCAGCATCTTAAGGACAGGGGCCTACAATGAGCAGTTCTTC.

This clonotype was picked up many times. The chain links TRBV9 to TRBJ1-2; D gene unclear. In germline, CDR1 is SGDLS, CDR2 YYNGEE. V was pared by 0 bases and J by 4 bases, with 10 bases between. The CDR3 runs 14 residues. CDR3 in amino acids: CASSVVGRPYGYTF. The CDR3 DNA reads as TGTGCCAGCAGCGTAGTGGGCCGACCCTATGGCTACACCTTC.

This clonotype was found many times. The chain has TRBV3-1 and TRBJ1-2, with D uncertain. Trimming cost V 4 bases and J 3 bases, with 15 bases left between them. The CDR3 length is 15 residues. Germline CDR1 is LGHDT and CDR2 is YNNKEL (reference sequence). The CDR3 here is CASSPTKDGYYGYTF. In nucleotides, the CDR3 is TGTGCCAGCAGCCCGACCAAGGACGGATACTATGGCTACACCTTC.

The rearrangement links TRBV28 to TRBJ2-7; 9 bases match TRBD1. The CDR3 contains 16 residues. Trimming took 5 bases from V and 2 from J; bases not matched to a gene: 10. Germline-derived CDR1 and CDR2 are MDHEN and SYDVKM. CDR3 in DNA: TGTGCCAGCAGTCGCCCCGGGACAGGGCCTACCTACGAGCAGTACTTC. This gives the protein CASSRPGTGPTYEQYF. Full variable domain (outside the CDR3, taken from reference TRBV28 and TRBJ2-7): DVKVTQSSRYLVKRTGEKVFLECVQDMDHENMFWYRQDPGLGLRLIYFSYDVKMKEKGDIPEGYSVSREKKERFSLILESASTNQTSMYLCASSRPGTGPTYEQYFGPGTRLTVT.

The chain has TRBV7-8 and TRBJ1-1; D is ambiguous. Trimming left V 2 bases short and J 1 base short, with 8 bases between. The CDR3 covers 14 residues. The germline V gene encodes CDR1 SGHVS and CDR2 FQNEAQ. The CDR3 nucleotides are TGTGCCAGCAGCTTAAGTCGTCAGAACACTGAAGCTTTCTTT. Protein: CASSLSRQNTEAFF.

This clonotype was picked up many times. The chain uses TRBV11-2 and TRBJ1-1, with a weak D call TRBD1 (5 bases). The CDR3 spans 15 residues. V shed 2 bases and J shed 5 bases, with 15 bases lying between them. Germline CDR1 SGHAT, CDR2 FQNNGV. Here the CDR3 DNA reads TGTGCCAGCAGCTTATACATTCAGGGATCGACTGAAGCTTTCTTT. Protein sequence: CASSLYIQGSTEAFF. Looking up the rest from reference TRBV11-2 and TRBJ1-1 gives the full variable domain: EAGVAQSPRYKIIEKRQSVAFWCNPISGHATLYWYQQILGQGPKLLIQFQNNGVVDDSQLPKDRFSAERLKGVDSTLKIQPAKLEDSAVYLCASSLYIQGSTEAFFGQGTRLTVV.

V is TRBV11-2 and J is TRBJ1-3; D is unresolved. V shed 5 bases and J shed 3 bases, with 20 bases lying between them. CDR1 and CDR2 from the germline V gene are SGHAT and FQNNGV. The CDR3 is 17 residues long. The CDR3 loop reads CASSPKRASRVGNTIYF. The CDR3 DNA sequence: TGTGCCAGCAGCCCGAAGAGGGCCTCCCGGGTTGGAAACACCATATATTTT.

This clonotype was counted at least ten times. V and J are TRBV7-8 and TRBJ1-1; D is undetermined. Trimming removed 1 base at V and 8 bases at J, with 20 bases between. Germline CDR1 reads SGHVS; CDR2 reads FQNEAQ. CDR3 size: 16 residues. CDR3 protein: CASSLGSIVVPWEAFF. CDR3 nucleotides: TGTGCCAGCAGCTTAGGGTCAATTGTGGTCCCTTGGGAAGCTTTCTTT.

This clonotype was detected many times. The rearrangement links TRBV2 to TRBJ2-2; D is ambiguous. Germline V gene data show CDR1 as SNHLY and CDR2 as FYNNEI. There are 14 residues in the CDR3. The ends were cut back, 4 bases at V and 1 base at J, with 7 bases in the middle. In nucleotides, the CDR3 is TGTGCCAGCAGTGGAACGGGGAACACCGGGGAGCTGTTTTTT. As protein: CASSGTGNTGELFF.

The rearrangement joins TRBV20-1 to TRBJ2-1; TRBD2 matches 8 bases. Germline values: CDR1 DFQATT, CDR2 SNEGSKA (reference sequence). V was pared by 5 bases and J by 4 bases, with 10 bases of the junction left unmatched. This CDR3 has 15 amino acids. Here the CDR3 reads CSAPSSRGVYNEQFF. The CDR3, as DNA: TGCAGTGCTCCCTCCTCGCGGGGGGTTTACAATGAGCAGTTCTTC.

This clonotype appeared a few times. An end of the junction differs from the germline gene, which may be a read error. The chain recombines TRBV7-9 with TRBJ1-5; the match to TRBD1 covers 11 bases. Germline lookup yields CDR1 SEHNR and CDR2 FQNEAQ (reference sequence). The CDR3 covers 19 residues. The CDR3 is CVSSFSPGTGGRDNQPQHF. The CDR3 coding sequence is TGTGTCAGCAGCTTTAGTCCCGGGACAGGGGGAAGGGACAATCAGCCCCAGCATTTT. Filled out from reference TRBV7-9 and TRBJ1-5, the complete variable domain reads DTGVSQNPRHKITKRGQNVTFRCDPISEHNRLYWYRQTLGQGPEFLTYFQNEAQLEKSRLLSDRFSAERPKGSFSTLEIQRTEQGDSAMYLCVSSFSPGTGGRDNQPQHFGDGTRLSIL.

The chain combines TRBV18 with TRBJ1-5, with TRBD1 identical over 9 bases. This CDR3 has 16 amino acids. Trimming removed 6 bases from V and 3 bases from J; junction bases left unmatched: 9. From germline, CDR1 is KGHSH and CDR2 LQKENI. DNA of the CDR3: TGTGCCAGCTCCCTACCGGGACAGGGTTACAATCAGCCCCAGCATTTT. It is translated as CASSLPGQGYNQPQHF.

A few counts support this clonotype. V usage is TRBV20-1 and J usage is TRBJ1-1; perhaps TRBD1 as D (5 bases). The CDR3 has 16 amino acids. Germline V gives CDR1 DFQATT, CDR2 SNEGSKA (reference sequence). V lost 0 bases, J lost 6 bases, and 20 bases lay in between. The CDR3 is CSARDPGGRVGPEAFF. DNA of the CDR3: TGCAGTGCTAGAGATCCGGGGGGTCGAGTTGGCCCTGAAGCTTTCTTT.

This clonotype was found many times. The chain recombines TRBV20-1 with TRBJ1-6; D is undetermined. The CDR3 has 15 residues. V was trimmed by 7 bases and J by 3 bases, leaving 16 bases between them. Germline CDR1 is DFQATT and CDR2 is SNEGSKA (reference sequence). The CDR3 DNA is TGCAGTGGTCCGTGGGCAGCTAGCTATAATTCACCCCTCCACTTT. This encodes CSGPWAASYNSPLHF.

The table lists this clonotype with a count of one. A much larger clone lies a single base off, so this may be a read error. This chain uses TRBV15 with TRBJ2-7; a possible D gene is TRBD1 (6 bases). The closer fit of TRBJ2-1 to the DNA end suggests the J call may be wrong. Germline CDR1 is LNHNV and CDR2 is YYDKDF (reference sequence). The CDR3 sequence is 14 residues long. DNA of the CDR3: TGTGCCACCAGCAGTGTACAGGGCTCCTACGAGCAGTTCTTC. It yields the protein CATSSVQGSYEQFF.